Below, 17 T cell receptor beta chains from the same sample are listed, as sequenced in a study of T cells in tumors after PD-1 blockade. Some clones are missing from TCRdb's copy, which holds only in-frame ones; the method was immunoSEQ multiplex PCR. The sample contains 54,000 or so clones, 80% of which appear only once. The sample was PBMCs, taken before anti-PD-1 treatment. These receptors were collected from a human donor with basal cell carcinoma.

The chain combines TRBV29-1 with TRBJ2-1, with TRBD2 as a possible D gene (6 bases). The CDR3 has 14 amino acids. The V end was cut by 6 bases, the J end by 5 bases, with 17 bases between. The germline V gene encodes CDR1 SQVTM and CDR2 ANQGSEA. CDR3 residues: CSVSVRLEDNEQFF. As DNA, the CDR3 is TGCAGCGTATCTGTCAGACTAGAGGACAATGAGCAGTTCTTC.

CDR3 amino acids: CASSFNFPGQGGTEAFF. The CDR3 coding sequence is TGTGCCAGCAGCTTTAATTTCCCGGGGCAGGGGGGCACTGAAGCTTTCTTT. The chain links TRBV7-2 to TRBJ1-1; TRBD1 matches at 7 bases. The germline gives CDR1 SGHTA, CDR2 FQGNSA. V dropped 3 bases and J dropped 4; count of bases not matched to a gene: 14. This CDR3 is 17 amino acids long.

The chain combines TRBV18 with TRBJ2-3; possibly TRBD2 for D (6 bases). In germline, CDR1 is KGHSH, CDR2 LQKENI. Trimming left V 1 base short and J 2 bases short, with 10 bases between. This CDR3 has 15 amino acids. The CDR3 reads CASSPRRGNTDTQYF. The DNA of the CDR3 is TGTGCCAGCTCACCACGACGGGGGAACACAGATACGCAGTATTTT.

The V gene is TRBV29-1, the J gene TRBJ2-1, with D unclear. This CDR3 has 11 residues. Germline V gene sequence: CDR1 SQVTM, CDR2 ANQGSEA. Trimming took 4 bases from V and 15 from J, leaving 16 bases between them. The DNA for the CDR3 is TGCAGCGTTGTCGTACAACTCCATAGGTTCTTC. Translated, it gives CSVVVQLHRFF.

The chain carries TRBV19 and TRBJ1-1; no definite D call. Trimming removed 6 bases from V and 7 bases from J, with 9 bases in between. Germline V gene sequence: CDR1 LNHDA, CDR2 SQIVND (reference sequence). CDR3 length equals 11 residues. CDR3 in DNA: TGTGCCAGTAGGACACCCAATGAAGCTTTCTTT. Its protein product is CASRTPNEAFF. Combining the CDR3 with reference TRBV19 and TRBJ1-1 gives the whole variable domain DGGITQSPKYLFRKEGQNVTLSCEQNLNHDAMYWYRQDPGQGLRLIYYSQIVNDFQKGDIAEGYSVSREKKESFPLTVTSAQKNPTAFYLCASRTPNEAFFGQGTRLTVV.

The chain combines TRBV5-1 with TRBJ2-2; maybe TRBD1 (5 bases). Germline values: CDR1 SGHRS, CDR2 YFSETQ. The ends were cut back, 5 bases at V and 5 bases at J, with 13 bases in the middle. The CDR3 runs 14 residues. As DNA, the CDR3 is TGCGCCAGCAGGGTAGAGGCAGGGACCGGGGAGCTGTTTTTT. Amino acids: CASRVEAGTGELFF. Full variable domain (remainder filled in from reference TRBV5-1 and TRBJ2-2): KAGVTQTPRYLIKTRGQQVTLSCSPISGHRSVSWYQQTPGQGLQFLFEYFSETQRNKGNFPGRFSGRQFSNSRSEMNVSTLELGDSALYLCASRVEAGTGELFFGEGSRLTVL.

This chain uses TRBV5-1 with TRBJ2-1, with D possibly being TRBD1 (6 bases). With 1 base removed from V and 7 bases from J, the gap between germline ends came to 12 bases. Per the germline V gene, CDR1 is SGHRS and CDR2 is YFSETQ. The CDR3 runs 14 residues. As DNA, the CDR3 is TGCGCCAGCAGCTTGATGACAGGCATTAATGAGCAGTTCTTC. Translated, it gives CASSLMTGINEQFF.

The chain recombines TRBV30 with TRBJ1-1; the D is unclear. The CDR3 runs 14 residues. Between the trimmed V and J ends, which lost 4 bases and 1 base, there was a span of 13 bases. The germline gives CDR1 GTSNPN, CDR2 SVGIG (reference sequence). CDR3 DNA sequence: TGTGCCTGGAAACAGCAGGCGTGGAACACTGAAGCTTTCTTT. It yields the protein CAWKQQAWNTEAFF.

The chain uses TRBV19 and TRBJ2-4, with D perhaps being TRBD1 or TRBD2 (5 bases each). This CDR3 comprises 13 residues. The ends were cut back, 3 bases at V and 9 bases at J, with 12 bases in the middle. CDR1 is LNHDA and CDR2 is SQIVND in the germline V gene (reference sequence). CDR3 sequence (DNA): TGTGCCAGTAGTATTGGGGGAATTGGCATTCAGTACTTC. Amino acids: CASSIGGIGIQYF.

The CDR3 nucleotides read TGTGCCAGCCGTTTAACAGGCCACTCTGGGGCCAACGTCCTGACTTTC. It yields the protein CASRLTGHSGANVLTF. V usage is TRBV6-5 and J usage is TRBJ2-6; perhaps TRBD1 as D (5 bases). The CDR3 has 16 residues. The V gene's germline CDR1 is MNHEY and CDR2 SVGAGI. Trimming removed 8 bases at V and 0 bases at J, with 14 bases between.

V and J are TRBV5-1 and TRBJ2-7; TRBD2 matches 7 bases. Germline CDR1 and CDR2: SGHRS and YFSETQ. V trimming: 0 bases; J trimming: 2 bases; junction bases outside the gene matches: 5. CDR3 length equals 15 residues. The CDR3 sequence is CASSLGRGKAYEQYF. CDR3 DNA: TGCGCCAGCAGCTTGGGGCGGGGGAAGGCCTACGAGCAGTACTTC.

The V call is TRBV14, the J call TRBJ1-1, with a tentative D call TRBD1 (5 bases). In germline, CDR1 is SGHDN, CDR2 FVKESK. CDR3 size: 15 residues. V dropped 3 bases and J dropped 0 bases, with 11 bases sitting between them. The CDR3 nucleotides read TGTGCCAGCAGCCAGCGTTCCAGGGTGAACACTGAAGCTTTCTTT. Amino acid sequence: CASSQRSRVNTEAFF. Supplemented by reference TRBV14 and TRBJ1-1, the full variable domain reads EAGVTQFPSHSVIEKGQTVTLRCDPISGHDNLYWYRRVMGKEIKFLLHFVKESKQDESGMPNNRFLAERTGGTYSTLKVQPAELEDSGVYFCASSQRSRVNTEAFFGQGTRLTVV.

Only one count was recorded for this clone. The J gene is TRBJ1-6, the V gene TRBV27; D is possibly TRBD1 (5 bases). Trimming removed 5 bases at V and 12 bases at J, with 14 bases between. The CDR3 runs to 13 residues. The germline gives CDR1 MNHEY, CDR2 SMNVEV (reference sequence). The CDR3 DNA is TGTGCCAGCAGTGTGGAAATTCAGGGACCCCTCCACTTT. Translation: CASSVEIQGPLHF.

This sequence joins TRBV5-6 and TRBJ1-6, with a tentative D call TRBD1 (5 bases). CDR1 and CDR2 from the germline V gene are SGHDT and YYEEEE. V was clipped by 4 bases and J by 5 bases, with 13 bases between them. The CDR3 is made up of 15 amino acids. The CDR3 reads CASSETGRDNSPLHF. The CDR3 nucleotides are TGTGCCAGCAGCGAAACGGGACGTGATAATTCACCCCTCCACTTT.

CDR3 amino acids: CSVGTAWGSGYGYTF. In DNA form, the CDR3 reads TGCAGCGTTGGGACGGCATGGGGCTCGGGCTATGGCTACACCTTC. The chain is built from TRBV29-1 and TRBJ1-2; weak D call: TRBD1 (5 bases). CDR3 size: 15 residues. Germline V lookup: CDR1 SQVTM, CDR2 ANQGSEA. Trimming removed 4 bases at V and 4 bases at J, with 19 bases between.

V usage is TRBV7-9 and J usage is TRBJ1-3; no clear D gene. This CDR3 has 16 amino acids. The germline V and J ends were trimmed by 0 bases and 4 bases, with 13 bases remaining between them. CDR1 SEHNR and CDR2 FQNEAQ come from the germline V gene (reference sequence). For the CDR3, the DNA is TGTGCCAGCAGCTTAGCGCAACCGGGGTCAGGAAACACCATATATTTT. It codes for CASSLAQPGSGNTIYF.

The chain recombines TRBV5-6 with TRBJ2-7, with TRBD1 matching 10 bases. V gave up 4 bases and J gave up 2 bases; unmatched junction bases: 12. CDR3 length equals 17 residues. Per the germline V gene, CDR1 is SGHDT and CDR2 is YYEEEE. CDR3 region: CASSQFRQGTGAYEQYF. The CDR3 DNA reads TGTGCCAGCAGCCAGTTCAGGCAAGGGACAGGGGCCTACGAGCAGTACTTC.